The T cell receptor (beta chain) under discussion was sequenced for a study of beta chain features in type 1 diabetes. Study-level findings and limits: There was a moderate but significant shortening of TCRB CDR3s in all four CD4+ subsets of Type 1 diabetes patients.

CDR3 length: 17 residues. The V gene's germline CDR1 is SGHDN and CDR2 FVKESK. V dropped 3 bases and J dropped 5 bases, with 20 bases sitting between them. Of note for this clone: Antigen: not known.

All of the isolated RNA was reverse transcribed, so expressed TCRB transcripts were sequenced. Sequencing used immunoSEQ multiplex PCR; TCRdb keeps in-frame clones, though not all of them. The table includes hundreds of thousands of clones, over 11% detected once. The clonotype comes from a man between 25 and 39 years old with type 1 diabetes. Sequencing input: naive CD4+ T cells from blood. This sequence joins TRBV14 and TRBJ2-1; maybe TRBD2 (6 bases). The CDR3 nucleotides are TGTGCCAGCAGCCAGAGGAGGGCTTATAATGGGGACAATGAGCAGTTCTTC. Its protein product is CASSQRRAYNGDNEQFF.